The clone carrying this T cell receptor beta chain appeared a few times. Antigen specificity is unknown. This sample was taken from a study of T-cell memory formation after mild COVID-19. Regarding the study as a whole: CM and EM subsets held most contracting CD4+ clones; EMRA held CD8+ ones. Later expanders leaned CD4+, whereas day 15 to 85 contracting clones were balanced CD4/CD8.

Germline V gives CDR1 SGHVS, CDR2 FNYEAQ. The J segment lost 6 bases and the V segment lost 4 bases, leaving 8 bases of the junction unmatched. This CDR3 region has 15 residues. From the 5' RACE reads, TCRdb called clonotypes with MiXCR, one entry per CDR3 protein. The sample consists of around 300,000 distinct CDR3 sequences, just under 20% of them appearing once. This chain connects TRBV7-6 to TRBJ2-2, with 7 bases aligning to TRBD1. Sequenced input: PBMCs or a T cell subset sorted from them (not recorded which). This receptor was taken from a man between 18 and 29 years old who had mild COVID-19 (a few samples of this study predate the infection). Cell type and time point are not known. The CDR3 here is CASSYYGQGAGELFF. CDR3 nucleotide sequence: TGTGCCAGCAGCTATTACGGGCAGGGGGCCGGGGAGCTGTTTTTT.